The clone carrying this TCR beta chain was detected ten times or more. What it binds is not known. Preparing the TCRbeta library involved the use of unique molecular identifiers. TCRdb ran MiXCR on the PCR reads and lists one entry per CDR3 protein. This repertoire shows some 200,000 distinct CDR3 sequences, 11% found once; its top ten account for approximately 30%. This sample is drawn from a study of T-cell reconstitution after alpha-beta-depleted transplantation in children. Study-wide results and limits: Newly produced T cells mostly accounted for T-cell counts and diversity one year post-transplant. The high TCRbeta diversity at day 60 in some patients came from surviving recipient T cells and thymic progenitors.

Looked up from germline, CDR1 is SGHRS and CDR2 is YFSETQ. The V and J ends lost 0 bases and 5 bases respectively, with 6 bases between them. The CDR3 length is 12 residues. The sequenced sample was PBMCs, obtained before TCRalphabeta/CD19-depleted stem cell transplant. This sequence originates from a child younger than two with acute myeloid leukemia, due to receive a stem cell transplant. This rearrangement joins TRBV5-1 to TRBJ2-7; D is undetermined. CDR3 DNA: TGCGCCAGCAGCTTGGGGGGTGACGAGCAGTACTTC. Translating gives CASSLGGDEQYF.